These 16 T cell receptor beta chains originate from one sample sequenced in a study of T cell repertoires in cytomegalovirus infection. MiXCR, applied by TCRdb to the reads, yields one record per CDR3 protein. The data contain about 180,000 distinct CDR3 sequences, 17% of them singletons. The sample taken for sequencing was CD8+ T cells from PBMCs. The receptor source for this set is a human donor in good health (CMV status not recorded). Some clones in this sample may be carry-over from other donors' samples.

V gene TRBV6-2 or TRBV6-3 combines with J gene TRBJ2-1, with D uncertain. Trimming took 3 bases from V and 6 from J, leaving 6 bases between them. CDR3 length: 12 amino acids. Germline assignment: CDR1 MNHEY and CDR2 SVGEGT. The CDR3 protein is CASSYTGNEQFF. The CDR3 coding sequence is TGTGCCAGCAGTTATACCGGCAATGAGCAGTTCTTC.

This chain connects TRBV28 to TRBJ1-4; 7 bases map to TRBD1. J was trimmed by 5 bases and V by 5 bases; bases with no gene match: 8. Germline V lookup: CDR1 MDHEN, CDR2 SYDVKM. The CDR3 spans 15 residues. CDR3 sequence (DNA): TGTGCCAGCAGTACCCACAGGGGACTCAATGAAAAACTGTTTTTT. It translates to CASSTHRGLNEKLFF.

In its sample, this clonotype was seen once. The rearrangement links TRBV6-2 or TRBV6-3 to TRBJ2-2; D is ambiguous. Germline V gene lookup returns CDR1 MNHEY and CDR2 SVGEGT. V lost 6 bases and J 1 base, leaving 9 bases between the germline ends. The CDR3 contains 14 residues. CDR3 sequence (DNA): TGTGCCAGCAGCATTTCAGGGAACACCGGGGAGCTGTTTTTT. The encoded protein is CASSISGNTGELFF.

In nucleotides, the CDR3 is TGTGCCAGCTCGACTAGCGGGGGGGCAGGCTACAATGAGCAGTTCTTC. This gives the protein CASSTSGGAGYNEQFF. This chain joins TRBV27 and TRBJ2-1, with 14 nucleotides matching TRBD2. Germline V gene data show CDR1 as MNHEY and CDR2 as SMNVEV (reference sequence). The CDR3 is made up of 16 amino acids. V shed 8 bases, J shed 3 bases, and the junction held 6 bases outside the gene matches.

The V gene is TRBV5-6, the J gene TRBJ2-7; no clear D. The germline V and J ends were trimmed by 2 bases and 3 bases, with 12 bases remaining between them. This CDR3 is 14 amino acids long. The germline V gene encodes CDR1 SGHDT and CDR2 YYEEEE. The CDR3 spells CASSFGPPVYEQYF. CDR3 DNA sequence: TGTGCCAGCAGCTTCGGCCCCCCGGTCTACGAGCAGTACTTC.

This clonotype occurred a few times. The gene calls are TRBV28 and TRBJ2-2; 9 bases match TRBD1. This CDR3 contains 14 residues. Trimming removed 11 bases from V and 5 bases from J; junction bases left unmatched: 9. CDR1 and CDR2 (germline): MDHEN, SYDVKM. The CDR3 DNA reads as TGTGCCGGAAAGGGACAGGGCGGGACCGGGGAGCTGTTTTTT. Protein product: CAGKGQGGTGELFF.

The chain is built from TRBV7-8 and TRBJ1-1; D is undetermined. V was shortened by 1 base and J by 1 base, with 10 bases between the two germline ends. The length of the CDR3 is 15 residues. Germline values: CDR1 SGHVS, CDR2 FQNEAQ. The chain's CDR3 is CASSLGAESNTEAFF. The CDR3 DNA follows: TGTGCCAGCAGCTTAGGAGCAGAGTCGAACACTGAAGCTTTCTTT.

The genes are TRBV6-2 or TRBV6-3 and TRBJ1-1; D ambiguous. CDR1 and CDR2 from the germline V gene are MNHEY and SVGEGT. The V and J ends lost 6 bases and 0 bases respectively, with 8 bases between them. The CDR3 totals 13 residues. The CDR3 DNA reads as TGTGCCAGCAGACGGTCCATGAACACTGAAGCTTTCTTT. It codes for CASRRSMNTEAFF.

The chain recombines TRBV13 with TRBJ2-7; the D gene is possibly TRBD2 (5 bases). Per the germline V gene, CDR1 is PRHDT and CDR2 is FYEKMQ (reference sequence). The CDR3 is 14 amino acids. Trimming stripped 0 bases from V and 2 bases from J, with 8 bases between. The CDR3 coding sequence is TGTGCCAGCAGCTTAGGCCTAGCCGCCTACGAGCAGTACTTC. Encoded protein: CASSLGLAAYEQYF.

A remark on this clonotype: The junction shows a germline mismatch at one end, possibly a read error. This chain connects TRBV7-2 to TRBJ1-4, with a possible D match to TRBD1 (6 bases). Germline V CDR1 and CDR2: SGHTA, FQGNSA. The CDR3 totals 16 residues. The CDR3 DNA follows: TGTGCCAGCAGCTCCAGAGCGGGGGCTACTAAAGAAAAACTGTTTTTT. It translates to CASSSRAGATKEKLFF. The complete variable domain, with remaining parts taken from reference TRBV7-2 and TRBJ1-4, reads GAGVSQSPSNKVTEKGKDVELRCDPISGHTALYWYRQSLGQGLEFLIYFQGNSAPDKSGLPSDRFSAERTGGSVSTLTIQRTQQEDSAVYLCASSSRAGATKEKLFFGSGTQLSVL.

This clonotype was counted a few times. The chain combines TRBV12-3 or TRBV12-4 with TRBJ2-2; D remains ambiguous. V was clipped by 3 bases and J by 2 bases, with 7 bases between them. This CDR3 comprises 14 residues. The CDR3 bases are TGTGCCAGCAGTTTGCCCCTTAACACCGGGGAGCTGTTTTTT. It codes for CASSLPLNTGELFF.

The chain combines TRBV12-3 or TRBV12-4 with TRBJ2-2; TRBD2 matches 7 bases. Trimming at V came to 5 bases and at J to 1 base, leaving 7 bases not matched to a gene. The CDR3 loop spans 16 amino acids. CDR3 sequence reads: CASSPTGGGNTGELFF. The DNA for the CDR3 is TGTGCCAGCAGTCCAACGGGCGGGGGGAACACCGGGGAGCTGTTTTTT.

This clonotype was detected only a few times. This chain joins TRBV7-9 and TRBJ1-1; 8 bases are a match to TRBD1. Trimming cost V 5 bases and J 4 bases; bases outside gene matches: 9. CDR3 length equals 15 residues. Germline V gives CDR1 SEHNR, CDR2 FQNEAQ (reference sequence). In nucleotides, the CDR3 is TGTGCCAGCAGCCCCGCCGGACAGGGTGTCACTGAAGCTTTCTTT. Its translation: CASSPAGQGVTEAFF.

This sequence joins TRBV5-5 and TRBJ1-2; D is unresolved. The CDR3 covers 17 residues. Germline CDR1 is SGHKS and CDR2 is YYEKEE (reference sequence). V lost 4 bases, J lost 2 bases, and 21 bases lay in between. CDR3 nucleotide sequence: TGTGCCAGCAGCAAACTTCCCCGGGATTCCGAAAACTATGGCTACACCTTC. Translated, it gives CASSKLPRDSENYGYTF.

The genes are TRBV12-3 or TRBV12-4 and TRBJ2-3; 8 nucleotides agree with TRBD1. The CDR3 consists of 13 residues. V trimming: 3 bases; J trimming: 4 bases; junction bases outside the gene matches: 0. Here the CDR3 reads CASSLGQADTQYF. CDR3 bases: TGTGCCAGCAGTTTGGGACAGGCAGATACGCAGTATTTT.

Many counts were recorded for this clonotype. The CDR3 loop is CASSLPSDRGQPRAFF. The CDR3 DNA reads TGTGCCAGCAGCTTACCTTCAGACCGAGGACAGCCTCGGGCTTTCTTT. The genes are TRBV7-9 and TRBJ1-1, with D tentatively TRBD1 (6 bases). From germline, CDR1 is SEHNR and CDR2 FQNEAQ (reference sequence). V dropped 2 bases and J dropped 11 bases, with 24 bases sitting between them. The CDR3 has 16 amino acids.